The 7 T cell receptor beta chains given below trace back to one sample, sequenced in a study of blood T cell repertoires in COVID-19. The repertoire was sequenced with immunoSEQ multiplex PCR; TCRdb's copy has only in-frame clones and lacks some. Among 200,000 to 250,000 clones, more than 80% were seen once, and the ten largest hold around 2%. The sample taken for sequencing was PBMCs or T cells enriched from blood (not recorded which). Every receptor here comes from a man in his 60s who had recovered from COVID-19.

The CDR3 loop reads CASSQSRGAINSPLHF. The CDR3 DNA follows: TGTGCCAGCAGCCAATCCCGGGGGGCTATTAATTCACCCCTCCACTTT. This chain uses TRBV14 with TRBJ1-6, with D possibly matching TRBD1 (6 bases). Trimming removed 2 bases at V and 6 bases at J, with 14 bases between. CDR3 length equals 16 residues. Germline assignment: CDR1 SGHDN and CDR2 FVKESK.

The rearrangement uses TRBV7-2 and TRBJ2-3; the D gene is possibly TRBD2 (6 bases). V lost 2 bases and J 3 bases, leaving 15 bases between the germline ends. Germline V gene data show CDR1 as SGHTA and CDR2 as FQGNSA. This CDR3 spans 16 amino acids. The CDR3 DNA follows: TGTGCCAGCAGCTTATTCCGGACGGCGGGAACAGATACGCAGTATTTT. Residues: CASSLFRTAGTDTQYF.

The rearrangement links TRBV19 to TRBJ2-5, with 7 bases aligning to TRBD2. J was trimmed by 5 bases and V by 6 bases; bases with no gene match: 6. Per germline, CDR1 LNHDA and CDR2 SQIVND (reference sequence). CDR3 size: 13 residues. The CDR3 DNA follows: TGTGCCAGTAGGACGCAGGGAGGGGAGACCCAGTACTTC. Residues: CASRTQGGETQYF.

This clone was counted a single time. This chain uses TRBV6-5 with TRBJ2-7, with a weak D call TRBD2 (6 bases). The CDR3 totals 14 residues. The V end was cut by 6 bases, the J end by 0 bases, with 12 bases between. CDR1 and CDR2 (germline): MNHEY, SVGAGI. The chain's CDR3 is CASSRLEGSYEQYF. The DNA for the CDR3 is TGTGCCAGCAGCCGATTGGAGGGCTCCTACGAGCAGTACTTC.

This chain joins TRBV7-2 and TRBJ1-5; TRBD1 matches 7 bases. Unmatched junction bases numbered 3, after V lost 1 base and J lost 3 bases. CDR1 and CDR2 from the germline V gene are SGHTA and FQGNSA. The CDR3 runs to 15 residues. CDR3 sequence (DNA): TGTGCCAGCAGCTTAGAGGGGGCGAACAATCAGCCCCAGCATTTT. As protein: CASSLEGANNQPQHF.

This chain connects TRBV19 to TRBJ2-1, with a possible D match to TRBD2 (6 bases). In germline, CDR1 is LNHDA, CDR2 SQIVND (reference sequence). The CDR3 has 18 amino acids. The V gene lost 7 bases and the J gene lost 4 bases, with 26 bases spanning the gap. CDR3 region: CASNGRWADTRGYNEQFF. The CDR3 coding sequence is TGTGCCAGTAATGGTAGGTGGGCGGACACTCGGGGGTACAATGAGCAGTTCTTC.

In this sample, this clone turned up a few times. The chain recombines TRBV19 with TRBJ2-2, with D unclear. Germline CDR1 and CDR2: LNHDA and SQIVND (reference sequence). V dropped 7 bases and J dropped 1 base, with 7 bases sitting between them. CDR3 size: 13 residues. The CDR3 loop reads CASNPGNTGELFF. CDR3 nucleotides: TGTGCCAGTAATCCAGGGAACACCGGGGAGCTGTTTTTT.